These 21 T cell receptor beta chains were all obtained from the same sample, sequenced in a study of shared clonotypes between healthy human individuals. Sequenced by immunoSEQ multiplex PCR; TCRdb stores in-frame clones only, minus some. Of over a million clones listed, about four fifths are singletons. Sequencing used memory CD4+ T cells from PBMCs. The subset: CD45RA-negative fraction. The receptors here all came from a man aged 18-30 years in good health. Some clones in this sample may be carry-over from other donors' samples.

The rearrangement joins TRBV15 to TRBJ1-2; 7 nucleotides line up with TRBD1. The CDR3 contains 15 residues. CDR1 and CDR2 from the germline V gene are LNHNV and YYDKDF (reference sequence). V lost 0 bases and J lost 6; bases outside the gene matches: 7. CDR3 bases: TGTGCCACCAGCAGAGAGGACAGGTTCATCCATGGCTACACCTTC. Protein product: CATSREDRFIHGYTF.

The chain couples TRBV28 to TRBJ1-1; D possibly corresponds to TRBD1 (5 bases). CDR3 length equals 13 residues. In germline, CDR1 is MDHEN, CDR2 SYDVKM. Between the trimmed V and J ends, which lost 6 bases and 4 bases, there was a span of 12 bases. The CDR3, as DNA: TGTGCCAGCAGAATTTCAGGGCTCACTGAAGCTTTCTTT. Encoded protein: CASRISGLTEAFF.

The CDR3 loop is CASSPSVSGSTEAFF. The CDR3, as DNA: TGTGCCAGCTCCCCATCGGTGTCCGGGAGCACTGAAGCTTTCTTT. V gene TRBV18 combines with J gene TRBJ1-1; D gene unclear. The germline V and J ends were trimmed by 6 bases and 4 bases, with 18 bases remaining between them. CDR1 is KGHSH, CDR2 LQKENI, per germline. The CDR3 covers 15 residues. The variable domain in full, with the rest retrieved from reference TRBV18 and TRBJ1-1, is NAGVMQNPRHLVRRRGQEARLRCSPMKGHSHVYWYRQLPEEGLKFMVYLQKENIIDESGMPKERFSAEFPKEGPSILRIQQVVRGDSAAYFCASSPSVSGSTEAFFGQGTRLTVV.

CDR3 amino acids: CASSQSPQGETQYF. The CDR3 DNA is TGTGCCAGCAGCCAATCTCCTCAGGGGGAGACCCAGTACTTC. The chain links TRBV7-8 to TRBJ2-5; tentatively, D is TRBD1 (6 bases). Trimming removed 5 bases from V and 5 bases from J, with 15 bases in between. CDR1 is SGHVS and CDR2 is FQNEAQ in the germline V gene. The CDR3 length is 14 residues. Complete variable domain (other parts from reference TRBV7-8 and TRBJ2-5): GAGVSQSPRYKVAKRGQDVALRCDPISGHVSLFWYQQALGQGPEFLTYFQNEAQLDKSGLPSDRFFAERPEGSVSTLKIQRTQQEDSAVYLCASSQSPQGETQYFGPGTRLLVL.

The V and J genes are TRBV15 and TRBJ2-7; tentatively, D is TRBD2 (5 bases). Germline V gene lookup returns CDR1 LNHNV and CDR2 YYDKDF (reference sequence). V was clipped by 1 base and J by 8 bases, with 24 bases between them. This CDR3 has 17 amino acids. CDR3 DNA: TGTGCCACCAGCAGAGTCGGATCTGTGGGCGAGGGAAGAAAGCAGTACTTC. It is translated as CATSRVGSVGEGRKQYF. The full variable domain, rest sourced from reference TRBV15 and TRBJ2-7, is DAMVIQNPRYQVTQFGKPVTLSCSQTLNHNVMYWYQQKSSQAPKLLFHYYDKDFNNEADTPDNFQSRRPNTSFCFLDIRSPGLGDTAMYLCATSRVGSVGEGRKQYFGPGTRLTVT.

This chain uses TRBV4-3 with TRBJ1-1; the match to TRBD1 covers 8 bases. Germline values: CDR1 LGHNA, CDR2 YSLEER. There are 14 residues in the CDR3. The trim removed 1 base at V and 4 bases at J, leaving 2 bases unmatched. The CDR3 loop is CASSQARGRTEAFF. CDR3 in DNA: TGCGCCAGCAGCCAAGCCAGGGGGCGCACTGAAGCTTTCTTT.

The V gene is TRBV18, the J gene TRBJ1-2; 9 nucleotides align to TRBD1. CDR3 length: 16 residues. The germline gives CDR1 KGHSH, CDR2 LQKENI. Trimming took 5 bases from V and 6 from J; bases not matched to a gene: 13. CDR3 amino acids: CASSSSRTGDRHGYTF. The CDR3 nucleotides read TGTGCCAGCTCATCCTCCAGGACAGGGGATCGTCATGGCTACACCTTC.

This chain joins TRBV6-5 and TRBJ1-5, with D uncertain. Germline lookup yields CDR1 MNHEY and CDR2 SVGAGI. This CDR3 is 12 amino acids long. V shed 3 bases and J shed 6 bases, with 6 bases lying between them. The CDR3 DNA sequence: TGTGCCAGCAGTTATAATCCTCAGCCCCAGCATTTT. Translating it yields CASSYNPQPQHF.

In its sample, this clone was seen once. A far bigger clonotype differs at one base, so this is likely a read error. The chain is built from TRBV5-1 and TRBJ2-5, with no clear D. Germline assignment: CDR1 SGHRS and CDR2 YFSETQ. The CDR3 contains 14 residues. The ends were cut back, 4 bases at V and 5 bases at J, with 15 bases in the middle. CDR3 sequence (DNA): TGCGCCAGCAGCAGGGCCGACCTAGAGGAGACCCAGTACTTC. The encoded protein is CASSRADLEETQYF.

The J gene is TRBJ2-3, the V gene TRBV25-1; TRBD1 might be the D (5 bases). The germline gives CDR1 MGHDK, CDR2 SYGVNS. V gave up 5 bases and J gave up 10 bases, with 19 bases separating them. The CDR3 length is 14 residues. The DNA of the CDR3 is TGTGCCAGCAGTTCGACAGCCCCCACCGAGCCGCAGTATTTT. Amino acids: CASSSTAPTEPQYF.

The chain joins TRBV2 to TRBJ2-5; no clear D. This CDR3 region has 15 residues. The germline V and J ends were trimmed by 4 bases and 0 bases, with 12 bases remaining between them. CDR1 and CDR2 (germline): SNHLY, FYNNEI. For the CDR3, the DNA is TGTGCCAGCAGTGCCAAACTCCTGTACCAAGAGACCCAGTACTTC. This encodes CASSAKLLYQETQYF.

Concerning this clone: The same CDR3 can be traced to other DNA sequences in this sample. The chain carries TRBV7-9 and TRBJ2-7; D is uncertain. Germline-derived CDR1 and CDR2 are SEHNR and FQNEAQ (reference sequence). The CDR3 is 14 amino acids. V was cut by 1 base and J by 2 bases, with 9 bases left in between. CDR3 coding DNA: TGTGCCAGCAGCTTAGGGGGTCAGGCCTACGAGCAGTACTTC. Its translation: CASSLGGQAYEQYF.

The V call is TRBV18, the J call TRBJ1-2; D is undetermined. V gave up 6 bases and J gave up 4 bases, with 15 bases separating them. Germline V gene lookup returns CDR1 KGHSH and CDR2 LQKENI. This CDR3 comprises 14 residues. This chain's CDR3 is CASSYLPASYGYTF. CDR3 sequence (DNA): TGTGCCAGCTCTTATTTACCAGCTTCCTATGGCTACACCTTC.

The chain is built from TRBV28 and TRBJ2-7, with TRBD1 as a possible D gene (6 bases). Trimming pared 5 bases from V and 12 bases from J, leaving 20 bases between. There are 13 residues in the CDR3. Germline CDR1 is MDHEN and CDR2 is SYDVKM. DNA of the CDR3: TGTGCCAGCAGTCCCCTTTGGCCAGACAGGCCGTACTTC. Translated: CASSPLWPDRPYF.

V usage is TRBV10-3 and J usage is TRBJ2-1, with 11 positions matching TRBD1. V shed 0 bases, J shed 1 base, and the junction held 8 bases outside the gene matches. Germline V gene sequence: CDR1 ENHRY, CDR2 SYGVKD. This CDR3 has 19 residues. In DNA, the CDR3 is TGTGCCATCAGTGAGTCAGGGACAGGGGGGAGTGCATCCTACAATGAGCAGTTCTTC. Its translation is CAISESGTGGSASYNEQFF.

The rearrangement uses TRBV18 and TRBJ2-7, with D perhaps matching TRBD2 (5 bases). CDR3 length equals 14 residues. Germline V lookup: CDR1 KGHSH, CDR2 LQKENI. Between the trimmed V and J ends, which lost 2 bases and 2 bases, there was a span of 10 bases. The CDR3 is CASSPGGPTYEQYF. CDR3 DNA sequence: TGTGCCAGCTCACCAGGCGGGCCGACCTACGAGCAGTACTTC. The full variable domain, completed using reference TRBV18 and TRBJ2-7, is NAGVMQNPRHLVRRRGQEARLRCSPMKGHSHVYWYRQLPEEGLKFMVYLQKENIIDESGMPKERFSAEFPKEGPSILRIQQVVRGDSAAYFCASSPGGPTYEQYFGPGTRLTVT.

This chain uses TRBV27 with TRBJ1-2, with a possible D match to TRBD1 (5 bases). The length of the CDR3 is 14 residues. Between the trimmed V and J ends, which lost 11 bases and 8 bases, there was a span of 24 bases. Germline values: CDR1 MNHEY, CDR2 SMNVEV (reference sequence). CDR3: CAVRPTAGQLGYTF. DNA for the CDR3: TGTGCCGTCCGCCCCACGGCAGGGCAATTGGGCTACACCTTC.

J is TRBJ2-1 and V is TRBV27; 13 nucleotides match TRBD2. The germline V gene encodes CDR1 MNHEY and CDR2 SMNVEV (reference sequence). Germline trimming cut 3 bases from V and 4 bases from J; bases unmatched to any gene: 9. The CDR3 runs 18 residues. CDR3: CASSFLGLAGSAYNEQFF. The CDR3 DNA sequence: TGTGCCAGCAGTTTCCTGGGACTAGCGGGATCGGCGTACAATGAGCAGTTCTTC.

V and J are TRBV28 and TRBJ1-5; the D gene is possibly TRBD1 (5 bases). Germline assignment: CDR1 MDHEN and CDR2 SYDVKM. There are 14 residues in the CDR3. Trimming took 6 bases from V and 2 from J, leaving 11 bases between them. CDR3 DNA sequence: TGTGCCAGCAGCCGCGGGGACGGCAATCAGCCCCAGCATTTT. This codes for CASSRGDGNQPQHF.

A single count supports this clone. V usage is TRBV11-2 and J usage is TRBJ2-1, with TRBD2 matching 15 bases. The CDR3 is 15 residues long. Germline CDR1 is SGHAT and CDR2 is FQNNGV. After removal of 5 bases from V and 9 bases from J, the junction contained 5 bases not matched to a gene. CDR3 sequence reads: CASSPVGLAGGEQFF. DNA of the CDR3: TGTGCCAGCAGCCCGGTGGGACTAGCGGGAGGTGAGCAGTTCTTC.

This clone turned up a few times. The DNA of the CDR3 is TGTGCCAGCAGTTACTCGGGACAGGGACAAAATGAGCAGTTCTTC. Translation: CASSYSGQGQNEQFF. The rearrangement links TRBV6-5 to TRBJ2-1, with 9 nucleotides matching TRBD1. Germline CDR1 is MNHEY and CDR2 is SVGAGI. Trimming cost V 0 bases and J 7 bases; bases outside gene matches: 4. This CDR3 has 15 amino acids.